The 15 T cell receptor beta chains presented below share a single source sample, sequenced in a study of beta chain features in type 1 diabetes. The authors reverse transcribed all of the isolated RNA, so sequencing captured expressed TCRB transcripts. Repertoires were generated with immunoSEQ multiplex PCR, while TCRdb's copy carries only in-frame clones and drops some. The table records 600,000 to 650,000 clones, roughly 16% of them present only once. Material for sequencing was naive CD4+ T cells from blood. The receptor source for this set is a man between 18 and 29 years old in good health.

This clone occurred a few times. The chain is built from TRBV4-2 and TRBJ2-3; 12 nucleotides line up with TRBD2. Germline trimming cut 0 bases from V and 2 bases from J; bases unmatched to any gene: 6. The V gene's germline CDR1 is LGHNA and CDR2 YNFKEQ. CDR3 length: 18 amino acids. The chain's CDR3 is CASSQDSLAGGFTDTQYF. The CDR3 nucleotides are TGTGCCAGCAGCCAAGATAGCCTAGCGGGAGGGTTCACAGATACGCAGTATTTT.

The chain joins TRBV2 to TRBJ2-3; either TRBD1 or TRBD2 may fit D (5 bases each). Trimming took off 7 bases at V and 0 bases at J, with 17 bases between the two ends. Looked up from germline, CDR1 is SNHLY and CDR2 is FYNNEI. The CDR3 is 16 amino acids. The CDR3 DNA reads TGTGCCAGCATCAACCGGGACGGACCAAGCACAGATACGCAGTATTTT. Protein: CASINRDGPSTDTQYF.

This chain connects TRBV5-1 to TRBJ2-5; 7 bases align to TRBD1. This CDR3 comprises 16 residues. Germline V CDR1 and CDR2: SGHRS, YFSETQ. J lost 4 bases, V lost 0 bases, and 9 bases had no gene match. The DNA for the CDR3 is TGCGCCAGCAGCTTGGCCCCCCCGAGGGGGCGAGAGACCCAGTACTTC. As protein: CASSLAPPRGRETQYF.

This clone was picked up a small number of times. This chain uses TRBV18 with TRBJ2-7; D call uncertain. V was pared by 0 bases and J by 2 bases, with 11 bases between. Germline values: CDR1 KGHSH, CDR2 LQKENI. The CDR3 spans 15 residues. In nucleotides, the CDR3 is TGTGCCAGCTCACCACCCCTAGGAATAGCCTACGAGCAGTACTTC. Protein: CASSPPLGIAYEQYF.

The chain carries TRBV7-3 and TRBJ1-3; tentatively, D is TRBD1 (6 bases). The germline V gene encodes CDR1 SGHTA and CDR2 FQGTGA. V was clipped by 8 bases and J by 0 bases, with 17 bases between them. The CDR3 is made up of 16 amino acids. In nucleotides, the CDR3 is TGTGCCAGCCCGGTTCCGGGGGCTGCCTCTGGAAACACCATATATTTT. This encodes CASPVPGAASGNTIYF.

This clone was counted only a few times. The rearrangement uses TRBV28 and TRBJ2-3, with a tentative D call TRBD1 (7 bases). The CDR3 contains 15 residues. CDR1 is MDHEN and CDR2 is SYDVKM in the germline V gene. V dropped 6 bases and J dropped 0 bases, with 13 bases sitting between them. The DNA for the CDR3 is TGTGCCAGCAGCTCAGGGGGGTCGAGCACAGATACGCAGTATTTT. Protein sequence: CASSSGGSSTDTQYF.

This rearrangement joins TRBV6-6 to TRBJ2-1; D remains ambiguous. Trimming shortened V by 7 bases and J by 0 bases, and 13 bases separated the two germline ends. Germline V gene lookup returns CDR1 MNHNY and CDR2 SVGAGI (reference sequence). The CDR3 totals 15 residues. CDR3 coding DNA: TGTGCCAGCATATCCGGATCCTACTCCTACAATGAGCAGTTCTTC. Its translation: CASISGSYSYNEQFF.

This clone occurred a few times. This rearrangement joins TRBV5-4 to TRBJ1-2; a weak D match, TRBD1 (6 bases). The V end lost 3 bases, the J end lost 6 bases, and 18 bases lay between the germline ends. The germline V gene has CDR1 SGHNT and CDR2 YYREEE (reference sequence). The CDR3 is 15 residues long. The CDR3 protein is CASSSRLGGQNGYTF. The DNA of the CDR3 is TGTGCCAGCAGCTCCCGGTTAGGGGGGCAGAATGGCTACACCTTC.

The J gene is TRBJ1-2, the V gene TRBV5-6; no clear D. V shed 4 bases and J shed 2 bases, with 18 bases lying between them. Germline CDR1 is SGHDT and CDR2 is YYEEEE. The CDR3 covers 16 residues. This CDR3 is CASSTGGGLGNYGYTF. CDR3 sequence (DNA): TGTGCCAGCAGCACCGGAGGAGGGCTTGGGAACTATGGCTACACCTTC.

CDR3 nucleotides: TGTGCCAGCAGCTTAGCGACCGGAAGCACAGATACGCAGTATTTT. Translated, it gives CASSLATGSTDTQYF. This chain connects TRBV7-9 to TRBJ2-3; D gene ambiguous. Trimming took 0 bases from V and 0 from J, leaving 7 bases between them. The length of the CDR3 is 15 residues. Per the germline V gene, CDR1 is SEHNR and CDR2 is FQNEAQ (reference sequence). The full variable domain, its missing parts supplied by reference TRBV7-9 and TRBJ2-3, is DTGVSQNPRHKITKRGQNVTFRCDPISEHNRLYWYRQTLGQGPEFLTYFQNEAQLEKSRLLSDRFSAERPKGSFSTLEIQRTEQGDSAMYLCASSLATGSTDTQYFGPGTRLTVL.

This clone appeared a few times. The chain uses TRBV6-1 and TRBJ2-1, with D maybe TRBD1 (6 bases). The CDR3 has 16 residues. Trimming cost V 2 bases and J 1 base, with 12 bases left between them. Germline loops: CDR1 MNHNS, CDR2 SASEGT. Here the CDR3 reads CASSEPGRGSYNEQFF. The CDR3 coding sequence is TGTGCCAGCAGTGAACCAGGCAGGGGTTCCTACAATGAGCAGTTCTTC.

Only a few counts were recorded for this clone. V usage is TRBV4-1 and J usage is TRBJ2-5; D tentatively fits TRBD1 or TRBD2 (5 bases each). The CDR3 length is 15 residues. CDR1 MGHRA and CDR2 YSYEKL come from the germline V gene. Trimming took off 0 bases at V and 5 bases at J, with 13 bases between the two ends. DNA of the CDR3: TGCGCCAGCAGCCAAGATGGTGACGGGGCGGAGACCCAGTACTTC. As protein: CASSQDGDGAETQYF.

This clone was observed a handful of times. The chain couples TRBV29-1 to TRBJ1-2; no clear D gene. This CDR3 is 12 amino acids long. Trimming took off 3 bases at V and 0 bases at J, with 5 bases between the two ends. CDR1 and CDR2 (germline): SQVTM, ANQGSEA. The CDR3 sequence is CSVDKSNYGYTF. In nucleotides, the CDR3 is TGCAGCGTTGACAAGTCTAACTATGGCTACACCTTC.

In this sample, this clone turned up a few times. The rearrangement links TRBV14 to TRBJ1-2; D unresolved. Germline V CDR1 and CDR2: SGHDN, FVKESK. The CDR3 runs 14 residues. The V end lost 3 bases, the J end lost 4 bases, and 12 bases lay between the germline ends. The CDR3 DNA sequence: TGTGCCAGCAGCCAGGCGGGCTCCGCCTATGGCTACACCTTC. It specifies CASSQAGSAYGYTF.

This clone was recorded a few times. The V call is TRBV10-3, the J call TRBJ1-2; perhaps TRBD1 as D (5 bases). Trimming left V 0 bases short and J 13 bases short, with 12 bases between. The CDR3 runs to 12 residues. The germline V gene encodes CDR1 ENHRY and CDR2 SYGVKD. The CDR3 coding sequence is TGTGCCATCAGTGAGTCGACTCGGGGGATCACCTTC. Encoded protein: CAISESTRGITF.